Following are 32 T cell receptor beta chains from one sample sequenced in a study of shared clonotypes between healthy human individuals. Generated by immunoSEQ multiplex PCR, the TCRdb table keeps only in-frame clones and is missing some. The sample lists fewer than 400,000 clones; about 74% were seen once. Input material: memory CD4+ T cells sorted from blood. Subset described: CD45RA-negative fraction. The receptor set was obtained from a man aged 30 to 39 in good health.

The gene calls are TRBV2 and TRBJ1-2; D uncertain. Germline V lookup: CDR1 SNHLY, CDR2 FYNNEI. This CDR3 comprises 11 residues. V lost 11 bases, J lost 2 bases, and 9 bases lay in between. The CDR3 is CAGRGNYGYTF. The DNA of the CDR3 is TGTGCCGGTCGAGGCAACTATGGCTACACCTTC.

J is TRBJ2-1 and V is TRBV5-1; 8 bases line up with TRBD2. The CDR3 sequence is 15 residues long. Trimming at V came to 4 bases and at J to 7 bases, leaving 10 bases not matched to a gene. CDR1 is SGHRS, CDR2 YFSETQ, per germline. CDR3 sequence (DNA): TGCGCCAGCAGCCCGGGCGGGACTAGTTGGAATGAGCAGTTCTTC. Amino acids: CASSPGGTSWNEQFF. Based on the CDR3 plus reference TRBV5-1 and TRBJ2-1, the full variable domain is KAGVTQTPRYLIKTRGQQVTLSCSPISGHRSVSWYQQTPGQGLQFLFEYFSETQRNKGNFPGRFSGRQFSNSRSEMNVSTLELGDSALYLCASSPGGTSWNEQFFGPGTRLTVL.

The chain is built from TRBV11-2 and TRBJ2-2, with a weak D call TRBD1 (5 bases). CDR1 and CDR2 from the germline V gene are SGHAT and FQNNGV. V lost 4 bases to trimming and J lost 4 bases, with 13 bases between them. The length of the CDR3 is 15 residues. The CDR3 region is CASSWGQWGTGELFF. CDR3 DNA: TGTGCCAGCAGCTGGGGCCAATGGGGCACCGGGGAGCTGTTTTTT.

This rearrangement joins TRBV7-9 to TRBJ2-1, with TRBD2 matching 8 bases. The J segment lost 7 bases and the V segment lost 5 bases, leaving 22 bases of the junction unmatched. The CDR3 consists of 19 residues. The V gene's germline CDR1 is SEHNR and CDR2 FQNEAQ (reference sequence). The CDR3 sequence: CASSTIGVMIPGRGNEQFF. The CDR3 nucleotides read TGTGCCAGCAGCACTATTGGGGTAATGATCCCCGGGAGGGGAAATGAGCAGTTCTTC.

The chain has TRBV10-2 and TRBJ1-4; tentatively, D is TRBD1 (5 bases). This CDR3 comprises 15 residues. V lost 3 bases and J lost 7, with 15 bases in between. Germline values: CDR1 WSHSY, CDR2 SAAADI. CDR3 sequence reads: CASSDYGGWGEKLFF. CDR3 bases: TGCGCCAGCAGTGACTACGGGGGGTGGGGTGAAAAACTGTTTTTT.

The chain uses TRBV28 and TRBJ2-1; 11 bases agree with TRBD2. This CDR3 is 16 amino acids long. V shed 4 bases, J shed 3 bases, and the junction held 5 bases outside the gene matches. Germline V CDR1 and CDR2: MDHEN, SYDVKM. The DNA of the CDR3 is TGTGCCAGCAGTTCGATTAGCGGGAGGGTCTACAATGAGCAGTTCTTC. Protein product: CASSSISGRVYNEQFF. Looking up the rest from reference TRBV28 and TRBJ2-1 gives the full variable domain: DVKVTQSSRYLVKRTGEKVFLECVQDMDHENMFWYRQDPGLGLRLIYFSYDVKMKEKGDIPEGYSVSREKKERFSLILESASTNQTSMYLCASSSISGRVYNEQFFGPGTRLTVL.

V is TRBV5-6 and J is TRBJ1-2, with D possibly TRBD1 on 5 matching bases. The CDR3 is 16 residues long. Germline V CDR1 and CDR2: SGHDT, YYEEEE. Trimming pared 0 bases from V and 4 bases from J, leaving 16 bases between. The CDR3 is CASSLAADNLAYGYTF. The CDR3 DNA is TGTGCCAGCAGCTTGGCCGCGGACAACTTAGCCTATGGCTACACCTTC.

The chain couples TRBV10-2 to TRBJ2-4, with D tentatively TRBD1 (6 bases). The CDR3 runs to 15 residues. V gave up 6 bases and J gave up 0 bases, with 12 bases separating them. Germline CDR1 WSHSY, CDR2 SAAADI. The CDR3 sequence: CASSIGGLAKNIQYF. CDR3 nucleotide sequence: TGCGCCAGCAGCATAGGGGGATTAGCCAAAAACATTCAGTACTTC.

The V call is TRBV5-1, the J call TRBJ1-5; TRBD1 aligns across 7 bases. The germline V gene encodes CDR1 SGHRS and CDR2 YFSETQ. Trimming at V came to 2 bases and at J to 3 bases, leaving 5 bases not matched to a gene. The CDR3 consists of 15 residues. In DNA, the CDR3 is TGCGCCAGCAGCTTACTGACAGGGCCCAATCAGCCCCAGCATTTT. Protein: CASSLLTGPNQPQHF.

The J gene is TRBJ2-2, the V gene TRBV28, with D possibly being TRBD1 (6 bases). V dropped 5 bases and J dropped 1 base, with 14 bases sitting between them. This CDR3 has 16 amino acids. The germline V gene has CDR1 MDHEN and CDR2 SYDVKM. CDR3: CASSGWGQGNTGELFF. For the CDR3, the DNA is TGTGCCAGCAGTGGATGGGGGCAGGGGAACACCGGGGAGCTGTTTTTT.

This clone occurred a few times. The chain recombines TRBV5-1 with TRBJ2-1; 12 bases fit TRBD2. The CDR3 covers 15 residues. V lost 0 bases to trimming and J lost 10 bases; unmatched junction nucleotides: 5. Germline loops: CDR1 SGHRS, CDR2 YFSETQ. In nucleotides, the CDR3 is TGCGCCAGCAGCTTGGGACTAGCGGGAGCTAAGGAGCAGTTCTTC. Translated, it gives CASSLGLAGAKEQFF.

The V and J genes are TRBV2 and TRBJ1-5, with 10 positions matching TRBD1. V lost 6 bases, J lost 4 bases, and 9 bases stayed unmatched. Germline loops: CDR1 SNHLY, CDR2 FYNNEI. CDR3 length equals 16 residues. DNA for the CDR3: TGTGCCAGCAGGGGACAGGGGAATCTAGGGAATCAGCCCCAGCATTTT. Its translation is CASRGQGNLGNQPQHF.

This clone was seen just once. The rearrangement joins TRBV28 to TRBJ1-4; maybe TRBD1 (6 bases). This CDR3 comprises 17 residues. CDR1 MDHEN and CDR2 SYDVKM come from the germline V gene. V dropped 5 bases and J dropped 7 bases, with 23 bases sitting between them. For the CDR3, the DNA is TGTGCCAGCAGTCTGGGACTGACACGAGAAGGGGGTGAAAAACTGTTTTTT. Its protein is CASSLGLTREGGEKLFF.

The chain recombines TRBV28 with TRBJ1-2; possibly TRBD1 for D (5 bases). Trimming took off 4 bases at V and 8 bases at J, with 8 bases between the two ends. CDR1 and CDR2 from the germline V gene are MDHEN and SYDVKM. The CDR3 totals 11 residues. CDR3 loop: CASSSGRGYTF. The CDR3 DNA reads as TGTGCCAGCAGTTCGGGGCGAGGCTACACCTTC.

The chain links TRBV5-6 to TRBJ2-1, with D perhaps assigned TRBD1 or TRBD2 (5 bases each). The CDR3 runs 15 residues. Per germline, CDR1 SGHDT and CDR2 YYEEEE. Trimming took off 1 base at V and 4 bases at J, with 12 bases between the two ends. The CDR3 is CASSLQGRGYNEQFF. The CDR3 DNA sequence: TGTGCCAGCAGCTTGCAGGGACGGGGATACAATGAGCAGTTCTTC.

The rearrangement links TRBV6-6 to TRBJ1-4; D call uncertain. Trimming shortened V by 3 bases and J by 2 bases, and 13 bases separated the two germline ends. The CDR3 has 16 residues. Germline V gene data show CDR1 as MNHNY and CDR2 as SVGAGI (reference sequence). The CDR3 here is CASSYQSPITNEKLFF. In DNA form, the CDR3 reads TGTGCCAGCAGTTATCAATCACCTATCACTAATGAAAAACTGTTTTTT.

V gene TRBV11-1 combines with J gene TRBJ2-5, with 7 bases lining up with TRBD2. The trim removed 3 bases at V and 4 bases at J, leaving 2 bases unmatched. This CDR3 has 13 residues. CDR1 and CDR2 from the germline V gene are SGHAT and FQDESV (reference sequence). The CDR3 bases are TGTGCCAGCAGCTTTCCGGGAGGAGAGACCCAGTACTTC. Its translation: CASSFPGGETQYF.

This rearrangement joins TRBV29-1 to TRBJ1-2; TRBD1 might be the D (5 bases). The CDR3 runs to 18 residues. V was pared by 0 bases and J by 0 bases, with 20 bases between. Germline V gene sequence: CDR1 SQVTM, CDR2 ANQGSEA. The DNA of the CDR3 is TGCAGCGTTGAAGACCCTTCTAAGGGCCAGGGCGCTAACTATGGCTACACCTTC. Its translation is CSVEDPSKGQGANYGYTF.

The chain links TRBV15 to TRBJ2-1; D gene uncertain. The CDR3 contains 13 residues. Germline V gene data show CDR1 as LNHNV and CDR2 as YYDKDF (reference sequence). Trimming pared 2 bases from V and 9 bases from J, leaving 11 bases between. In DNA form, the CDR3 reads TGTGCCACCAGCAGATTCGAGAGCCGTGAGCAGTTCTTC. Protein product: CATSRFESREQFF.

This chain connects TRBV18 to TRBJ2-5; 8 nucleotides line up with TRBD1. After removal of 5 bases from V and 5 bases from J, the junction contained 10 bases not matched to a gene. The CDR3 has 15 residues. The germline CDR1 and CDR2 sequences are KGHSH and LQKENI. CDR3 sequence (DNA): TGTGCCAGCTCAGCCCAGGGGGCGCCACGGGAGACCCAGTACTTC. It is translated as CASSAQGAPRETQYF.

The chain recombines TRBV5-1 with TRBJ1-3; D is unresolved. The germline CDR1 and CDR2 sequences are SGHRS and YFSETQ. V lost 0 bases to trimming and J lost 0 bases, with 7 bases between them. This CDR3 contains 15 residues. The CDR3 reads CASSLGPVSGNTIYF. CDR3 coding DNA: TGCGCCAGCAGCTTGGGACCGGTCTCTGGAAACACCATATATTTT.

At least ten counts were recorded for this clone. This chain links TRBV6-5 with TRBJ1-2; weak D call: TRBD1 (6 bases). The V and J ends lost 4 bases and 4 bases respectively, with 19 bases between them. The CDR3 has 16 residues. Germline loops: CDR1 MNHEY, CDR2 SVGAGI. The CDR3 reads CASSSTSWGLGYGYTF. Here the CDR3 DNA reads TGTGCCAGCAGTTCCACCTCCTGGGGGCTCGGCTATGGCTACACCTTC.

The sample holds many counts of this clone. The J gene is TRBJ2-2, the V gene TRBV25-1; TRBD1 aligns across 9 bases. This CDR3 region has 16 residues. J was trimmed by 5 bases and V by 3 bases; bases with no gene match: 7. Germline V gene sequence: CDR1 MGHDK, CDR2 SYGVNS. The CDR3, as DNA: TGTGCCAGCAGTGAGACGGGACAGGGAAGGACCGGGGAGCTGTTTTTT. This translates into CASSETGQGRTGELFF.

This chain links TRBV6-5 with TRBJ2-2; D may match TRBD1 or TRBD2 (5 bases each). V gave up 6 bases and J gave up 5 bases, with 13 bases separating them. The germline CDR1 and CDR2 sequences are MNHEY and SVGAGI. This CDR3 region has 14 residues. The CDR3 DNA follows: TGTGCCAGCAGCCCCTTGAGGGGTACCGGGGAGCTGTTTTTT. It codes for CASSPLRGTGELFF.

CDR3 bases: TGTGCCAGCAGCTTCCCCCGACTAGATCGTTACGAGCAGTACTTC. Translating gives CASSFPRLDRYEQYF. The rearrangement links TRBV7-2 to TRBJ2-7; perhaps TRBD2 as D (6 bases). Trimming took 3 bases from V and 4 from J, leaving 16 bases between them. Germline assignment: CDR1 SGHTA and CDR2 FQGNSA. The CDR3 loop spans 15 amino acids.

J is TRBJ2-7 and V is TRBV5-1; D unresolved. This CDR3 is built from 12 residues. The germline V and J ends were trimmed by 1 base and 12 bases, with 14 bases remaining between them. Germline CDR1 and CDR2: SGHRS and YFSETQ. This chain's CDR3 is CASSLPGNNLYF. CDR3 bases: TGCGCCAGCAGCTTGCCTGGGAACAACTTGTACTTC.

V is TRBV5-1 and J is TRBJ1-5; D may be TRBD1 (5 bases). Germline CDR1 and CDR2: SGHRS and YFSETQ. CDR3 length: 15 residues. V lost 0 bases and J lost 2, with 9 bases in between. Here the CDR3 reads CASSLDGGGNQPQHF. The DNA of the CDR3 is TGCGCCAGCAGCTTGGATGGGGGGGGCAATCAGCCCCAGCATTTT.

The rearrangement uses TRBV28 and TRBJ1-2; D may be TRBD1 (5 bases). Germline CDR1 MDHEN, CDR2 SYDVKM. V shed 2 bases and J shed 3 bases, with 7 bases lying between them. CDR3 length equals 13 residues. The CDR3 loop reads CASSLPGYYGYTF. The CDR3 DNA reads TGTGCCAGCAGTTTACCAGGGTACTATGGCTACACCTTC.

About this clone itself: The identical CDR3 is also encoded by other nucleotide sequences in the sample. V usage is TRBV20-1 and J usage is TRBJ2-7; no definite D call. Trimming shortened V by 1 base and J by 6 bases, and 7 bases separated the two germline ends. Germline CDR1 DFQATT, CDR2 SNEGSKA (reference sequence). This CDR3 has 11 residues. CDR3 loop: CSARGPGEQYF. The CDR3 DNA is TGCAGTGCTAGAGGGCCCGGCGAGCAGTACTTC.

The chain joins TRBV19 to TRBJ1-5, with unresolved D. V lost 2 bases, J lost 2 bases, and 10 bases lay in between. This CDR3 is 15 amino acids long. The germline gives CDR1 LNHDA, CDR2 SQIVND (reference sequence). CDR3 amino acids: CASSIMGMGNQPQHF. CDR3 sequence (DNA): TGTGCCAGTAGTATAATGGGGATGGGCAATCAGCCCCAGCATTTT.

This clone showed up just once. The gene calls are TRBV5-1 and TRBJ2-7, with D unresolved. CDR3 size: 12 residues. Trimming left V 2 bases short and J 3 bases short, with 6 bases between. Germline V lookup: CDR1 SGHRS, CDR2 YFSETQ. The CDR3 DNA sequence: TGCGCCAGCAGCTTCAACCACTACGAGCAGTACTTC. Residues: CASSFNHYEQYF.

This sequence joins TRBV6-1 and TRBJ2-3, with unresolved D. CDR3 length equals 13 residues. Germline V gene lookup returns CDR1 MNHNS and CDR2 SASEGT. V lost 8 bases, J lost 0 bases, and 9 bases lay in between. In DNA, the CDR3 is TGTGCCAGCGAGCGAGATAGCACAGATACGCAGTATTTT. It encodes CASERDSTDTQYF.